The 26 T cell receptor beta chains below were found in one sample sequenced in a study of blood T cell repertoires in COVID-19. TCRdb keeps only in-frame clones here, not all; method: immunoSEQ multiplex PCR. The data contain approximately 170,000 clones, around 83% of them singletons. Sequencing was done on a sample of PBMCs or T cells enriched from blood (not recorded which). The origin of the receptors is a woman between 50 and 59 years old in a cohort exposed to, infected with or recovered from COVID-19 (not recorded which).

The chain employs TRBV5-6 and TRBJ2-5; 12 bases map to TRBD2. CDR1 and CDR2 (germline): SGHDT, YYEEEE. This CDR3 has 16 amino acids. The V and J ends lost 0 bases and 3 bases, in that order; junction bases with no gene match: 3. CDR3: CASSLELAGGEETQYF. Here the CDR3 DNA reads TGTGCCAGCAGCTTGGAACTAGCGGGAGGAGAAGAGACCCAGTACTTC. Full variable domain (remainder filled in from reference TRBV5-6 and TRBJ2-5): DAGVTQSPTHLIKTRGQQVTLRCSPKSGHDTVSWYQQALGQGPQFIFQYYEEEERQRGNFPDRFSGHQFPNYSSELNVNALLLGDSALYLCASSLELAGGEETQYFGPGTRLLVL.

This rearrangement joins TRBV29-1 to TRBJ2-5; 9 positions agree with TRBD2. With 6 bases clipped from V and 5 bases from J, the junction kept 7 bases outside the gene matches. This CDR3 region has 13 residues. Germline CDR1 is SQVTM and CDR2 is ANQGSEA. In nucleotides, the CDR3 is TGCAGCGTCACCGGGACTAGCTGGGAGACCCAGTACTTC. Translating it yields CSVTGTSWETQYF.

The genes are TRBV4-2 and TRBJ2-3; TRBD1 might be the D (6 bases). V gave up 0 bases and J gave up 6 bases, with 13 bases separating them. CDR1 LGHNA and CDR2 YNFKEQ come from the germline V gene. This CDR3 contains 15 residues. The CDR3, as DNA: TGTGCCAGCAGCCAAGAAGGACGGGACACTGATACGCAGTATTTT. This codes for CASSQEGRDTDTQYF.

The CDR3: CASSRPGQGYEQYF. CDR3 nucleotides: TGTGCCAGCAGTCGCCCGGGACAGGGCTACGAGCAGTACTTC. V gene TRBV6-5 combines with J gene TRBJ2-7, with 9 positions matching TRBD1. V shed 5 bases, J shed 3 bases, and the junction held 5 bases outside the gene matches. The germline gives CDR1 MNHEY, CDR2 SVGAGI. CDR3 length: 14 amino acids.

This clone showed up just once. The V call is TRBV5-1, the J call TRBJ1-3; 9 bases are shared with TRBD1. J lost 4 bases, V lost 4 bases, and 6 bases had no gene match. This CDR3 contains 15 residues. Germline CDR1 SGHRS, CDR2 YFSETQ. The CDR3 nucleotides are TGCGCCAGCAGCCCCACCGGGACAGGGGGAAACACCATATATTTT. Encoded protein: CASSPTGTGGNTIYF.

In this sample, this clone turned up once. Other nucleotide sequences in the sample specify the same CDR3. V usage is TRBV7-3 and J usage is TRBJ2-1; D possibly corresponds to TRBD1 (7 bases). Trimming took 2 bases from V and 2 from J, leaving 10 bases between them. Germline values: CDR1 SGHTA, CDR2 FQGTGA. There are 15 residues in the CDR3. The CDR3 spells CASSLSGGTYNEQFF. CDR3 coding DNA: TGTGCCAGCAGCTTATCAGGGGGGACCTACAATGAGCAGTTCTTC.

CDR3 residues: CASNPRHRYTEAFF. The CDR3 region has the DNA TGTGCCAGCAACCCCAGACACCGATACACTGAAGCTTTCTTT. The gene calls are TRBV6-5 and TRBJ1-1; D ambiguous. Trimming took off 7 bases at V and 3 bases at J, with 15 bases between the two ends. CDR1 and CDR2 from the germline V gene are MNHEY and SVGAGI. The CDR3 totals 14 residues.

CDR3 protein: CASSFYRGGQPQHF. The CDR3 region has the DNA TGTGCCAGCAGCTTCTACAGGGGCGGACAGCCCCAGCATTTT. The chain combines TRBV7-2 with TRBJ1-5; 7 bases agree with TRBD1. Germline lookup yields CDR1 SGHTA and CDR2 FQGNSA. The CDR3 runs to 14 residues. The junction had 6 bases not matched to a gene; V was cut back by 3 bases and J by 7 bases. Full variable domain (remainder filled in from reference TRBV7-2 and TRBJ1-5): GAGVSQSPSNKVTEKGKDVELRCDPISGHTALYWYRQSLGQGLEFLIYFQGNSAPDKSGLPSDRFSAERTGGSVSTLTIQRTQQEDSAVYLCASSFYRGGQPQHFGDGTRLSIL.

The chain joins TRBV18 to TRBJ1-3; D gene unclear. V gave up 3 bases and J gave up 4 bases, with 16 bases separating them. Germline CDR1 KGHSH, CDR2 LQKENI. The CDR3 consists of 16 residues. CDR3 DNA: TGTGCCAGCTCACCCCAGAGAAACGAGGGAGGAAACACCATATATTTT. Amino acid sequence: CASSPQRNEGGNTIYF.

This clone has only one observation. The chain employs TRBV28 and TRBJ1-5, with D possibly TRBD1 on 5 matching bases. V was pared by 6 bases and J by 9 bases, with 21 bases between. CDR3 size: 15 residues. CDR1 and CDR2 from the germline V gene are MDHEN and SYDVKM. CDR3 coding DNA: TGTGCCAGCAGACCGCCCCCAACAGGTAACGGGCCCCAGCATTTT. It codes for CASRPPPTGNGPQHF.

The chain recombines TRBV27 with TRBJ2-7; D is ambiguous. V lost 0 bases and J lost 0, with 9 bases in between. CDR3 length: 15 residues. Germline CDR1 and CDR2: MNHEY and SMNVEV (reference sequence). Here the CDR3 DNA reads TGTGCCAGCAGTTTATCGATGTCGAGCTCCTACGAGCAGTACTTC. The encoded protein is CASSLSMSSSYEQYF.

This clone came up once. An end of the junction differs from the germline gene, which may be a read error. The J gene is TRBJ2-3, the V gene TRBV11-3; D perhaps matches TRBD1 (8 bases). CDR3 length: 16 amino acids. Germline CDR1 is SGHNT and CDR2 is YENEEA. CDR3 DNA: TGTGCCACCAGCTGGGGGGGGCAGGGGGCTACAGATACGCAGTATTTT. Encoded protein: CATSWGGQGATDTQYF.

The chain is built from TRBV12-3 or TRBV12-4 and TRBJ2-7; D is undetermined. This CDR3 is 11 amino acids long. Trimming took 1 base from V and 7 from J, leaving 5 bases between them. The CDR3 loop is CASSLGREQYF. DNA of the CDR3: TGTGCCAGCAGTTTAGGTCGGGAGCAGTACTTC.

This chain uses TRBV27 with TRBJ2-5; D is ambiguous. The CDR3 consists of 17 residues. From germline, CDR1 is MNHEY and CDR2 SMNVEV (reference sequence). V lost 4 bases to trimming and J lost 0 bases, with 18 bases between them. CDR3 loop: CASSSPRRARYQETQYF. CDR3 in DNA: TGTGCCAGCAGTTCCCCTCGCAGAGCGCGGTACCAAGAGACCCAGTACTTC.

This clone was recorded only once. V gene TRBV14 combines with J gene TRBJ2-1, with D unclear. Trimming stripped 1 base from V and 8 bases from J, with 12 bases between. CDR3 size: 14 residues. CDR1 is SGHDN and CDR2 is FVKESK in the germline V gene. The CDR3 DNA reads as TGTGCCAGCAGCCAAGTTTTTGAGGAAGATGAGCAGTTCTTC. Protein sequence: CASSQVFEEDEQFF.

The rearrangement joins TRBV7-2 to TRBJ1-3; the D gene is possibly TRBD1 (5 bases). The CDR3 spans 16 residues. CDR1 and CDR2 from the germline V gene are SGHTA and FQGNSA. Trimming took 5 bases from V and 2 from J, leaving 16 bases between them. CDR3: CASSHRGVGAGNTIYF. The DNA of the CDR3 is TGTGCCAGCAGCCACCGGGGGGTAGGGGCTGGAAACACCATATATTTT.

The genes are TRBV28 and TRBJ1-2; a possible D gene is TRBD1 (5 bases). CDR3 length equals 17 residues. Germline CDR1 MDHEN, CDR2 SYDVKM. V lost 4 bases and J lost 0, with 18 bases in between. The CDR3 DNA sequence: TGTGCCAGCAGTTCCCCTAGGGGCAGGACGGCTAACTATGGCTACACCTTC. Protein product: CASSSPRGRTANYGYTF.

The chain links TRBV19 to TRBJ1-1; D is unclear. V was pared by 8 bases and J by 6 bases, with 10 bases between. This CDR3 is built from 11 residues. Per the germline V gene, CDR1 is LNHDA and CDR2 is SQIVND (reference sequence). In DNA form, the CDR3 reads TGTGCCAGTTCATCCAGGCCTGAAGCTTTCTTT. This codes for CASSSRPEAFF.

J is TRBJ2-7 and V is TRBV19; possible D gene TRBD2, 6 bases. Germline V CDR1 and CDR2: LNHDA, SQIVND (reference sequence). Trimming took 5 bases from V and 0 from J, leaving 17 bases between them. There are 16 residues in the CDR3. The CDR3 region has the DNA TGTGCCAGTAGTGCCCCCGGGACTTCAACCTCCTACGAGCAGTACTTC. Its translation is CASSAPGTSTSYEQYF.

The chain has TRBV6-1 and TRBJ2-1; the D gene is possibly TRBD2 (5 bases). This CDR3 spans 16 amino acids. Between the trimmed V and J ends, which lost 2 bases and 2 bases, there was a span of 13 bases. Germline assignment: CDR1 MNHNS and CDR2 SASEGT. The CDR3 sequence is CASSESEGGPYNEQFF. Here the CDR3 DNA reads TGTGCCAGCAGTGAAAGCGAGGGCGGCCCCTACAATGAGCAGTTCTTC.

This clone has just one count. The chain carries TRBV27 and TRBJ1-4, with D uncertain. There are 14 residues in the CDR3. V gave up 0 bases and J gave up 8 bases, with 10 bases separating them. CDR1 MNHEY and CDR2 SMNVEV come from the germline V gene (reference sequence). DNA of the CDR3: TGTGCCAGCAGTTTATCGTCCATAGAGGAAAAACTGTTTTTT. Its protein is CASSLSSIEEKLFF.

The gene calls are TRBV6-1 and TRBJ2-1; D ambiguous. This CDR3 comprises 13 residues. V dropped 1 base and J dropped 8 bases, with 9 bases sitting between them. Germline V gene data show CDR1 as MNHNS and CDR2 as SASEGT. This CDR3 reads CASSEELRDEQFF. The DNA for the CDR3 is TGTGCCAGCAGTGAAGAGTTGAGAGATGAGCAGTTCTTC.

This chain joins TRBV6-5 and TRBJ1-1; D remains unclear. The germline V gene encodes CDR1 MNHEY and CDR2 SVGAGI. There are 14 residues in the CDR3. With 6 bases removed from V and 2 bases from J, the gap between germline ends came to 13 bases. The CDR3 protein is CASSVQYTNTEAFF. As DNA, the CDR3 is TGTGCCAGCAGCGTACAGTATACTAACACTGAAGCTTTCTTT.

The chain links TRBV7-9 to TRBJ1-1, with D perhaps TRBD1 (5 bases). With 5 bases removed from V and 0 bases from J, the gap between germline ends came to 13 bases. This CDR3 has 15 residues. The V gene's germline CDR1 is SEHNR and CDR2 FQNEAQ (reference sequence). CDR3 loop: CASSPGPTVNTEAFF. CDR3 nucleotides: TGTGCCAGCAGCCCCGGCCCGACAGTGAACACTGAAGCTTTCTTT.

The chain uses TRBV7-8 and TRBJ1-4, with D possibly matching TRBD1 (5 bases). Trimming cost V 0 bases and J 4 bases, with 9 bases left between them. The germline CDR1 and CDR2 sequences are SGHVS and FQNEAQ. CDR3 length: 15 amino acids. As DNA, the CDR3 is TGTGCCAGCAGCTTAGCCGGGGGTTATAATGAAAAACTGTTTTTT. This encodes CASSLAGGYNEKLFF.

The chain combines TRBV6-1 with TRBJ2-3; D not certain. V was trimmed by 0 bases and J by 0 bases, leaving 10 bases between them. This CDR3 has 16 residues. Germline V CDR1 and CDR2: MNHNS, SASEGT. The CDR3 nucleotides are TGTGCCAGCAGTGAAGCGCCCCGGGTTAGCACAGATACGCAGTATTTT. As protein: CASSEAPRVSTDTQYF.